One sample yielded the 29 T cell receptor beta chains listed below, sequenced in a study of blood T cell dynamics during melanoma immunotherapy. The repertoire was sequenced with immunoSEQ multiplex PCR; TCRdb's copy has only in-frame clones and lacks some. The table lists 9,900 or so clones, around 86% of them singletons. Specified time point: pre-treatment baseline. The starting material was blood, obtained from a patient treated with checkpoint blockade. The receptors were gathered from a human donor with melanoma.

This rearrangement joins TRBV19 to TRBJ1-5; D is perhaps TRBD1 (5 bases). The CDR3 consists of 15 residues. The germline V gene has CDR1 LNHDA and CDR2 SQIVND (reference sequence). Trimming stripped 8 bases from V and 0 bases from J, with 14 bases between. CDR3 in DNA: TGTGCCAGTTCATGGGACCCTTATAGCAATCAGCCCCAGCATTTT. Its protein product is CASSWDPYSNQPQHF.

The V and J genes are TRBV18 and TRBJ2-7, with a possible D match to TRBD2 (5 bases). V lost 0 bases and J 3 bases, leaving 9 bases between the germline ends. Germline lookup yields CDR1 KGHSH and CDR2 LQKENI. This CDR3 comprises 14 residues. Here the CDR3 DNA reads TGTGCCAGCTCACCACCTACTAGATTCTACGAGCAGTACTTC. It codes for CASSPPTRFYEQYF.

This chain links TRBV9 with TRBJ1-2; D perhaps matches TRBD1 (6 bases). The CDR3 loop spans 14 amino acids. The germline V gene has CDR1 SGDLS and CDR2 YYNGEE. Trimming left V 3 bases short and J 2 bases short, with 11 bases between. The chain's CDR3 is CASSASTGNYGYTF. The CDR3 DNA sequence: TGTGCCAGCAGCGCTTCGACAGGAAACTATGGCTACACCTTC.

The gene calls are TRBV9 and TRBJ2-7, with TRBD1 matching over 8 bases. Germline CDR1 reads SGDLS; CDR2 reads YYNGEE. The CDR3 loop spans 16 amino acids. Trimming removed 2 bases from V and 3 bases from J; junction bases left unmatched: 10. The CDR3 nucleotides read TGTGCCAGCAGCGTTGCTCCGGGACAGGCCAGCTACGAGCAGTACTTC. Its translation: CASSVAPGQASYEQYF. The full variable domain, with the rest looked up from reference TRBV9 and TRBJ2-7, is DSGVTQTPKHLITATGQRVTLRCSPRSGDLSVYWYQQSLDQGLQFLIQYYNGEERAKGNILERFSAQQFPDLHSELNLSSLELGDSALYFCASSVAPGQASYEQYFGPGTRLTVT.

This clone showed up just a few times. The V gene is TRBV19, the J gene TRBJ1-1; 7 positions match TRBD1. The ends lost 5 bases at V and 0 bases at J; junction bases unmatched: 6. This CDR3 comprises 15 residues. Germline V gene data show CDR1 as LNHDA and CDR2 as SQIVND (reference sequence). CDR3 protein: CASSPWDSLNTEAFF. The CDR3, as DNA: TGTGCCAGTAGTCCCTGGGACAGCCTGAACACTGAAGCTTTCTTT.

The rearrangement joins TRBV6-6 to TRBJ2-7; D may be TRBD1 or TRBD2 (5 bases each). Germline CDR1 and CDR2: MNHNY and SVGAGI (reference sequence). The CDR3 length is 14 residues. V was shortened by 2 bases and J by 5 bases, with 13 bases between the two germline ends. The CDR3 here is CASSYGDPADEQYF. CDR3 DNA: TGTGCCAGCAGTTACGGGGACCCTGCGGACGAGCAGTACTTC.

The chain links TRBV7-2 to TRBJ2-7, with D unresolved. The V gene lost 2 bases and the J gene lost 7 bases, with 6 bases spanning the gap. The CDR3 covers 11 residues. Germline V gene sequence: CDR1 SGHTA, CDR2 FQGNSA. The CDR3 nucleotides read TGTGCCAGCAGCTTAACCGGTGAGCAGTACTTC. This sequence encodes CASSLTGEQYF.

The genes are TRBV19 and TRBJ1-1; D unresolved. CDR1 and CDR2 (germline): LNHDA, SQIVND (reference sequence). The CDR3 consists of 12 residues. V was trimmed by 3 bases and J by 5 bases, leaving 7 bases between them. Written as DNA, the CDR3 is TGTGCCAGTAGTATTGACGGGACTGAAGCTTTCTTT. It encodes CASSIDGTEAFF.

For the CDR3, the DNA is TGTGCTAGTGGTTTGCCCCGGGGGGGCGGCGAGCAGTACTTC. This translates into CASGLPRGGGEQYF. The rearrangement uses TRBV12-5 and TRBJ2-7; 8 positions match TRBD2. Germline V gene sequence: CDR1 LGHNT, CDR2 FRNRAP. The V and J ends lost 2 bases and 6 bases, in that order; junction bases with no gene match: 6. This CDR3 is 14 amino acids long.

This chain uses TRBV5-1 with TRBJ2-7; TRBD1 aligns across 10 bases. The V segment lost 3 bases and the J segment 6 bases; nucleotides outside the gene matches: 6. CDR1 and CDR2 (germline): SGHRS, YFSETQ. CDR3 size: 14 residues. The CDR3 DNA reads as TGCGCCAGCAGCTCCGGGACAGGGGAGTCCGAGCAGTACTTC. Protein sequence: CASSSGTGESEQYF.

Remarks on this clone: One end of the junction is discordant with germline, which a read error may explain. This CDR3 is also generated by other DNA sequences in the sample. This sequence joins TRBV28 and TRBJ1-6; D remains unclear. The CDR3 spans 16 residues. Germline CDR1 is MDHEN and CDR2 is SYDVKM. CDR3: CASSFQSSSYNSPLHF. DNA of the CDR3: TGCGCCAGCAGTTTTCAGAGTAGCTCCTATAATTCACCCCTCCACTTT.

The chain combines TRBV9 with TRBJ2-1, with D perhaps being TRBD1 or TRBD2 (5 bases each). Germline assignment: CDR1 SGDLS and CDR2 YYNGEE. CDR3 length: 16 amino acids. V lost 1 base, J lost 7 bases, and 18 bases lay in between. The CDR3 loop reads CASSVNPWGLLNEQFF. The CDR3 DNA reads as TGTGCCAGCAGCGTAAATCCCTGGGGGTTACTTAATGAGCAGTTCTTC.

This CDR3 reads CASSLVLGTTDTQYF. CDR3 bases: TGTGCCAGCAGCTTAGTCTTAGGGACCACAGATACGCAGTATTTT. The chain is built from TRBV7-2 and TRBJ2-3, with D perhaps TRBD1 or TRBD2 (5 bases each). The CDR3 extends over 15 amino acids. V gave up 1 base and J gave up 2 bases, with 10 bases separating them. CDR1 and CDR2 from the germline V gene are SGHTA and FQGNSA.

CDR3 in DNA: TGTGCCAGCAGAGCCGGGACAAGGGTAGCCGGGGAGCTGTTTTTT. Translated: CASRAGTRVAGELFF. The chain couples TRBV2 to TRBJ2-2; tentative D call: TRBD1 (6 bases). V shed 6 bases and J shed 6 bases, with 17 bases lying between them. The CDR3 runs to 15 residues. Germline CDR1 is SNHLY and CDR2 is FYNNEI.

This clone was found once. This chain links TRBV7-8 with TRBJ2-2; TRBD2 agrees at 7 bases. Unmatched junction bases numbered 4, after V lost 8 bases and J lost 10 bases. CDR3 length: 11 amino acids. Germline CDR1 SGHVS, CDR2 FQNEAQ. The CDR3 bases are TGTGCCAGCTGGGGGGGGAAGGAGCTGTTTTTT. Encoded protein: CASWGGKELFF.

This chain links TRBV6-1 with TRBJ1-1; the D gene is possibly TRBD1 (5 bases). Trimming shortened V by 1 base and J by 8 bases, and 11 bases separated the two germline ends. CDR1 and CDR2 from the germline V gene are MNHNS and SASEGT. The CDR3 length is 13 residues. The CDR3 DNA is TGTGCCAGCAGTGAAGGGAGGAGGGGAGAAGCTTTCTTT. This sequence encodes CASSEGRRGEAFF.

V gene TRBV16 combines with J gene TRBJ2-3; TRBD1 matches at 7 bases. Germline V gives CDR1 KGHSY, CDR2 FQNENV. V shed 0 bases and J 4 bases; nucleotides not matched to a gene: 1. This CDR3 spans 14 amino acids. This CDR3 reads CASSQSTGSDTQYF. DNA for the CDR3: TGTGCCAGCAGCCAATCGACAGGGTCAGATACGCAGTATTTT.

CDR3 DNA sequence: TGTGCCAGCGTAGGGACTCTCGCGCTCTCTGGGGCCAACGTCCTGACTTTC. Its protein product is CASVGTLALSGANVLTF. The chain uses TRBV2 and TRBJ2-6, with D perhaps TRBD2 (6 bases). Germline-derived CDR1 and CDR2 are SNHLY and FYNNEI. The CDR3 runs 17 residues. Deletions cut 8 bases from V and 0 bases from J, with 17 bases between.

The chain recombines TRBV4-2 with TRBJ2-7, with D uncertain. This CDR3 has 15 amino acids. Germline V gene sequence: CDR1 LGHNA, CDR2 YNFKEQ. V lost 0 bases to trimming and J lost 1 base, with 10 bases between them. The CDR3 DNA follows: TGTGCCAGCAGCCAAGATCAGGCCCCTTCCTACGAGCAGTACTTC. This encodes CASSQDQAPSYEQYF.

The chain has TRBV5-1 and TRBJ2-5, with D possibly TRBD1 on 6 matching bases. This CDR3 has 15 amino acids. Trimming took off 4 bases at V and 5 bases at J, with 18 bases between the two ends. Germline V gene data show CDR1 as SGHRS and CDR2 as YFSETQ. Here the CDR3 DNA reads TGCGCCAGCAGCCCACAGACAGGAGCGATGGAGACCCAGTACTTC. Residues: CASSPQTGAMETQYF.

The chain employs TRBV6-5 and TRBJ2-7; D remains unclear. The CDR3 has 14 amino acids. The germline CDR1 and CDR2 sequences are MNHEY and SVGAGI. V gave up 6 bases and J gave up 0 bases, with 12 bases separating them. For the CDR3, the DNA is TGTGCCAGCAGGTCCGGGTTGAGCTCCTACGAGCAGTACTTC. Translating it yields CASRSGLSSYEQYF.

This sequence joins TRBV5-1 and TRBJ2-1, with a tentative D call TRBD1 (5 bases). This CDR3 is built from 12 residues. The V end was cut by 2 bases, the J end by 7 bases, with 7 bases between. Per germline, CDR1 SGHRS and CDR2 YFSETQ. CDR3 loop: CASSLQANEQFF. The CDR3 coding sequence is TGCGCCAGCAGCTTACAGGCGAATGAGCAGTTCTTC.

This clone was counted only a few times. The V call is TRBV6-6, the J call TRBJ2-7; 11 positions agree with TRBD1. Per the germline V gene, CDR1 is MNHNY and CDR2 is SVGAGI (reference sequence). V shed 5 bases and J 2 bases; nucleotides not matched to a gene: 5. CDR3 length: 15 residues. This CDR3 reads CASSRSGQGAYEQYF. The CDR3 DNA reads TGTGCCAGCAGTAGGTCGGGACAGGGGGCCTACGAGCAGTACTTC.

This clone was detected a few times. The chain combines TRBV2 with TRBJ1-6; D is unclear. Per the germline V gene, CDR1 is SNHLY and CDR2 is FYNNEI. The V gene lost 7 bases and the J gene lost 4 bases, with 8 bases spanning the gap. The CDR3 loop spans 13 amino acids. CDR3 sequence: CASTESYNSPLHF. CDR3 in DNA: TGTGCCAGCACGGAGTCTTATAATTCACCCCTCCACTTT.

This sequence joins TRBV27 and TRBJ2-3; 13 bases are a match to TRBD2. Trimming at V came to 5 bases and at J to 2 bases, leaving 4 bases not matched to a gene. The CDR3 length is 16 residues. Germline CDR1 reads MNHEY; CDR2 reads SMNVEV (reference sequence). The CDR3 DNA reads TGTGCCAGCAGTCCAGGACTAGCGGGGGACACAGATACGCAGTATTTT. It codes for CASSPGLAGDTDTQYF.

This chain joins TRBV15 and TRBJ1-5; tentative D call: TRBD1 (5 bases). Germline CDR1 LNHNV, CDR2 YYDKDF (reference sequence). V was pared by 2 bases and J by 4 bases, with 9 bases between. This CDR3 is built from 14 residues. The CDR3 DNA reads TGTGCCACCAGCAGACAGGGAGGGAATCAGCCCCAGCATTTT. This codes for CATSRQGGNQPQHF.

Only a few counts were recorded for this clone. V and J are TRBV6-6 and TRBJ1-1; tentative D call: TRBD1 (5 bases). Germline values: CDR1 MNHNY, CDR2 SVGAGI (reference sequence). The V and J ends lost 0 bases and 0 bases respectively, with 8 bases between them. CDR3 length: 15 amino acids. The CDR3 sequence is CASSYSGTLNTEAFF. CDR3 bases: TGTGCCAGCAGTTACTCGGGGACGCTGAACACTGAAGCTTTCTTT.

The rearrangement links TRBV15 to TRBJ1-6, with D uncertain. V lost 0 bases and J lost 6, with 18 bases in between. In germline, CDR1 is LNHNV, CDR2 YYDKDF (reference sequence). The CDR3 is made up of 18 amino acids. CDR3 DNA sequence: TGTGCCACCAGCAGAGATAGGTCCCGGGGAGGGAGTAATTCACCCCTCCACTTT. This encodes CATSRDRSRGGSNSPLHF. Together with reference TRBV15 and TRBJ1-6, the CDR3 gives the full variable domain: DAMVIQNPRYQVTQFGKPVTLSCSQTLNHNVMYWYQQKSSQAPKLLFHYYDKDFNNEADTPDNFQSRRPNTSFCFLDIRSPGLGDTAMYLCATSRDRSRGGSNSPLHFGNGTRLTVT.

The genes are TRBV5-4 and TRBJ1-1, with D maybe TRBD1 (5 bases). CDR3 length: 16 amino acids. V was clipped by 5 bases and J by 1 base, with 18 bases between them. Germline assignment: CDR1 SGHNT and CDR2 YYREEE (reference sequence). The CDR3 loop is CASSWAAGRPNTEAFF. The CDR3 DNA is TGTGCCAGCAGTTGGGCCGCAGGGAGACCGAACACTGAAGCTTTCTTT.